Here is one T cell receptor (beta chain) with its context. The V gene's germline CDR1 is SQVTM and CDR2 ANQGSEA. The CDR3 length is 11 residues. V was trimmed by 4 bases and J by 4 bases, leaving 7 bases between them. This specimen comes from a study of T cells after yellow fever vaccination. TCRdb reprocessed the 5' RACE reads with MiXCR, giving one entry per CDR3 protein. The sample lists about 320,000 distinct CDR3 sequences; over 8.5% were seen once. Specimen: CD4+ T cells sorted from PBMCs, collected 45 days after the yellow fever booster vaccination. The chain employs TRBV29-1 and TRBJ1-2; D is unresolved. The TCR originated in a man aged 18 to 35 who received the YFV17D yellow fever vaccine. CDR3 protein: CSVGGFYGYTF. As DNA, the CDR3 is TGCAGCGTTGGAGGGTTCTATGGCTACACCTTC.